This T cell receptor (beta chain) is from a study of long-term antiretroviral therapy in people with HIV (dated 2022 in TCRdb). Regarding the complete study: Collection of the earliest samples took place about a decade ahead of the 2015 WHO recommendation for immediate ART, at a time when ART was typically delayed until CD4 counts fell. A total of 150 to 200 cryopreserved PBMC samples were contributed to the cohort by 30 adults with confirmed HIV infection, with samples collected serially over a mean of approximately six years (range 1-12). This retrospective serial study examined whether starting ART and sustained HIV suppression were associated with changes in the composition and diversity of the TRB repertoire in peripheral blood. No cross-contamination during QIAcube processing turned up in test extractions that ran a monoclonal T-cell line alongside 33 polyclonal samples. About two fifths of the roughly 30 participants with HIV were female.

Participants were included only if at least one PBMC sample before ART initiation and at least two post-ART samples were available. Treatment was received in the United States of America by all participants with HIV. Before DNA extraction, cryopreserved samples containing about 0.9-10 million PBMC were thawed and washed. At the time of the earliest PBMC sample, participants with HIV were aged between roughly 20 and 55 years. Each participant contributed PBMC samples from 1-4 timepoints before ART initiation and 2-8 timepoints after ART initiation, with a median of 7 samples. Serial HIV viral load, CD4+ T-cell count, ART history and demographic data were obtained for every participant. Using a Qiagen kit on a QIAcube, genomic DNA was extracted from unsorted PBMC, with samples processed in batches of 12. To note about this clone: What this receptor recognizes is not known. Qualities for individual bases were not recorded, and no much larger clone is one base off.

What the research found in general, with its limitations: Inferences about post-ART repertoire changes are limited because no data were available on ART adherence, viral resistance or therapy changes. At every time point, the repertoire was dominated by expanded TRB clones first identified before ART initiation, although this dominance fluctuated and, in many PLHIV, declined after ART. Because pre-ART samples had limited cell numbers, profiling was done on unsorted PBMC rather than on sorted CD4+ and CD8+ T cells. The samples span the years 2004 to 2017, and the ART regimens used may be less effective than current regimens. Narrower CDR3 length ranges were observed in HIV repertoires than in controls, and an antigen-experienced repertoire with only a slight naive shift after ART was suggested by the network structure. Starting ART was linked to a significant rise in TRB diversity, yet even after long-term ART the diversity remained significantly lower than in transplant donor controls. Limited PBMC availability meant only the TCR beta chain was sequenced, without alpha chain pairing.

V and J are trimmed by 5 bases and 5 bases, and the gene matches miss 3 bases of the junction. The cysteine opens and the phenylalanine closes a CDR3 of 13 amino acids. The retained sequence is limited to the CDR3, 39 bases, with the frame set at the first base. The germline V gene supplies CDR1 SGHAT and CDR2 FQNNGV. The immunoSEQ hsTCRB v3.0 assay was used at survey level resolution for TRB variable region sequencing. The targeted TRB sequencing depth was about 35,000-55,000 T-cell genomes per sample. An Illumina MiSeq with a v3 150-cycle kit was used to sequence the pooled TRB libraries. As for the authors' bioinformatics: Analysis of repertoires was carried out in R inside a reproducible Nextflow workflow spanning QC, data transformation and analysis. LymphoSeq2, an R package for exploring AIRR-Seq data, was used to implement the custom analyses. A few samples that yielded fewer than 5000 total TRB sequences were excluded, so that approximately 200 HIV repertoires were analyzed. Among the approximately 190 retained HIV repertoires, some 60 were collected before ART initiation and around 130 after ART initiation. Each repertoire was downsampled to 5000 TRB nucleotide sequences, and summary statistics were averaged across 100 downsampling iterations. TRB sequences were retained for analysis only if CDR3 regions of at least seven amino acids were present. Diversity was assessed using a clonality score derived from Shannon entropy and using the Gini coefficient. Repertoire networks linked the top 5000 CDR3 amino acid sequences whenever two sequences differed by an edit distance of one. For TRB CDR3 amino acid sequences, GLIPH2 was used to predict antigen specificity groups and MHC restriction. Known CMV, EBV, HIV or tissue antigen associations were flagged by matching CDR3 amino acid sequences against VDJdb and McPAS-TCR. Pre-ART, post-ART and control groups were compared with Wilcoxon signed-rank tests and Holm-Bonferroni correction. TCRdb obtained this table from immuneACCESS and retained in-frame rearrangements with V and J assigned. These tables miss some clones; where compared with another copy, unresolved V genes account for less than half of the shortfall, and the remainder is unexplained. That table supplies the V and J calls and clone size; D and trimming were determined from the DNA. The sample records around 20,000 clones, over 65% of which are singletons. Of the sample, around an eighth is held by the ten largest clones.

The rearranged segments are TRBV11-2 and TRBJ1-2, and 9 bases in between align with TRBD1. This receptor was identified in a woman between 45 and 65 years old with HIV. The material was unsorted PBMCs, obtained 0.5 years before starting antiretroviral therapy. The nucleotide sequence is TGTGCCAGCAGCAGCGACAGGGGGTATGGCTACACCTTC. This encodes CASSSDRGYGYTF. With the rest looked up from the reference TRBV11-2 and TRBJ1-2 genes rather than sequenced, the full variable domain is EAGVAQSPRYKIIEKRQSVAFWCNPISGHATLYWYQQILGQGPKLLIQFQNNGVVDDSQLPKDRFSAERLKGVDSTLKIQPAKLEDSAVYLCASSSDRGYGYTFGSGTRLTVV.